Listed here are 28 T cell receptor beta chains from one sample, sequenced in a study of blood T cells in healthy people across ages. A sample-barcoded 5' primer and a J-beta primer mix were used in a second PCR of roughly 7 to 11 cycles. TCRdb redid the calling of the 5' RACE reads with MiXCR, one entry per CDR3 protein. The data hold 900,000 to 950,000 distinct CDR3 sequences, with 29% observed a single time. These same data were also listed under a study on T cells of mothers and their children.

Sequenced material: blood. These receptors all stem from a woman aged 40-49 years in good health.

This clonotype has a handful of counts. The chain combines TRBV11-2 with TRBJ2-4; no reliable D call. This CDR3 has 12 amino acids. V was cut by 5 bases and J by 8 bases, with 10 bases left in between. CDR1 is SGHAT, CDR2 FQNNGV, per germline. CDR3 nucleotides: TGTGCCAGCAGCCCATTTAGGGACATTCAGTACTTC. Its protein product is CASSPFRDIQYF.

In this sample, this clonotype turned up many times. The J gene is TRBJ2-7, the V gene TRBV7-2; TRBD1 aligns across 7 bases. J was trimmed by 2 bases and V by 1 base; bases with no gene match: 5. The germline CDR1 and CDR2 sequences are SGHTA and FQGNSA. The CDR3 loop spans 15 amino acids. CDR3 loop: CASSLGGTGAYEQYF. The CDR3 nucleotides read TGTGCCAGCAGCTTAGGGGGCACAGGGGCCTACGAGCAGTACTTC. Drawing the rest from reference TRBV7-2 and TRBJ2-7, the complete variable domain is GAGVSQSPSNKVTEKGKDVELRCDPISGHTALYWYRQSLGQGLEFLIYFQGNSAPDKSGLPSDRFSAERTGGSVSTLTIQRTQQEDSAVYLCASSLGGTGAYEQYFGPGTRLTVT.

V and J are TRBV28 and TRBJ1-1, with 8 bases fitting TRBD1. The V gene's germline CDR1 is MDHEN and CDR2 SYDVKM. V lost 6 bases to trimming and J lost 0 bases; unmatched junction nucleotides: 9. The CDR3 consists of 16 residues. The CDR3 region has the DNA TGTGCCAGCAGGGTCACAGGGGGTGGCATGAACACTGAAGCTTTCTTT. Translation gives CASRVTGGGMNTEAFF.

This clonotype was seen repeatedly, ten times or more. The rearrangement links TRBV7-9 to TRBJ2-5; maybe TRBD2 (5 bases). Per the germline V gene, CDR1 is SEHNR and CDR2 is FQNEAQ (reference sequence). The CDR3 spans 16 residues. V was clipped by 7 bases and J by 2 bases, with 20 bases between them. CDR3 sequence reads: CASTLEALKAQETQYF. CDR3 bases: TGTGCCAGCACCCTGGAGGCGCTCAAGGCACAAGAGACCCAGTACTTC.

This chain links TRBV5-1 with TRBJ2-7; D is possibly TRBD1 or TRBD2 (5 bases each). The ends were cut back, 4 bases at V and 0 bases at J, with 14 bases in the middle. The CDR3 has 15 amino acids. Germline assignment: CDR1 SGHRS and CDR2 YFSETQ. CDR3 amino acids: CASSPSGASSYEQYF. CDR3 DNA sequence: TGCGCCAGCAGCCCCTCCGGGGCCAGCTCCTACGAGCAGTACTTC.

Notes on this clonotype: Possible read error: a much larger clone is one base away. The chain has TRBV7-8 and TRBJ2-7; 11 positions agree with TRBD2. The CDR3 contains 16 residues. The V and J ends lost 5 bases and 3 bases, in that order; junction bases with no gene match: 9. The germline CDR1 and CDR2 sequences are SGHVS and FQNEAQ. CDR3 residues: CASSIGASGGIYEQYF. CDR3 DNA sequence: TGTGCCAGCAGCATCGGGGCTAGCGGGGGGATCTACGAGCAGTACTTC.

Ten or more counts support this clonotype. V and J are TRBV4-1 and TRBJ2-7, with 13 positions matching TRBD2. The ends lost 5 bases at V and 3 bases at J; junction bases unmatched: 4. The CDR3 runs 15 residues. Germline assignment: CDR1 MGHRA and CDR2 YSYEKL. CDR3 sequence: CASSTGLAGYYEQYF. Here the CDR3 DNA reads TGCGCCAGCAGCACGGGACTAGCGGGGTACTACGAGCAGTACTTC.

Comment on this clonotype: This could be a read error, since a much larger clone is one nucleotide away. This rearrangement joins TRBV5-1 to TRBJ1-4; 11 positions match TRBD1. Germline V lookup: CDR1 SGHRS, CDR2 YFSETQ. This CDR3 spans 14 amino acids. V trimming: 3 bases; J trimming: 6 bases; junction bases outside the gene matches: 1. CDR3 nucleotide sequence: TGCGCCAGCAGCTCGGGACAGGGGGATGAAAAACTGTTTTTT. Protein product: CASSSGQGDEKLFF.

This chain connects TRBV20-1 to TRBJ1-1; no definite D call. CDR3 length: 12 residues. The germline V gene has CDR1 DFQATT and CDR2 SNEGSKA (reference sequence). The V gene lost 5 bases and the J gene lost 12 bases, with 19 bases spanning the gap. Here the CDR3 DNA reads TGCAGTGCTCCGAAGGGTACGCCCGGAACTTTCTTT. Its translation is CSAPKGTPGTFF.

This clonotype came up many times. The V gene is TRBV12-3 or TRBV12-4, the J gene TRBJ2-7; 7 nucleotides line up with TRBD2. The CDR3 totals 14 residues. V gave up 5 bases and J gave up 0 bases; unmatched junction bases: 4. DNA for the CDR3: TGTGCCAGCAGTCGCGGGGGTTACTCCTACGAGCAGTACTTC. Protein: CASSRGGYSYEQYF.

This clonotype was recorded a few times. The CDR3 DNA reads TGCAGTGCTAGAGATAGGACAGGGGGATCTGAAGCTTTCTTT. This codes for CSARDRTGGSEAFF. The chain is built from TRBV20-1 and TRBJ1-1; 10 bases match TRBD1. The CDR3 extends over 14 amino acids. V shed 0 bases, J shed 6 bases, and the junction held 4 bases outside the gene matches. Germline assignment: CDR1 DFQATT and CDR2 SNEGSKA (reference sequence).

This clonotype was counted between two and nine times. The chain combines TRBV6-1 with TRBJ1-2; tentatively, D is TRBD1 (6 bases). Germline V gene data show CDR1 as MNHNS and CDR2 as SASEGT. There are 17 residues in the CDR3. Trimming shortened V by 5 bases and J by 0 bases, and 19 bases separated the two germline ends. CDR3 loop: CASSPQGKRASNYGYTF. The DNA of the CDR3 is TGTGCCAGCAGTCCACAGGGAAAGAGGGCCTCTAACTATGGCTACACCTTC.

This sequence joins TRBV9 and TRBJ2-4; D is uncertain. The CDR3 contains 16 residues. V lost 0 bases and J 6 bases, leaving 16 bases between the germline ends. CDR1 and CDR2 (germline): SGDLS, YYNGEE. CDR3 sequence: CASSVDARISGNIQYF. The DNA of the CDR3 is TGTGCCAGCAGCGTAGATGCGAGGATTTCGGGAAACATTCAGTACTTC.

A single count supports this clonotype. Being one base from a much bigger clone, this may be a read error. The chain has TRBV25-1 and TRBJ2-4, with D possibly TRBD2 on 7 matching bases. The germline V gene encodes CDR1 MGHDK and CDR2 SYGVNS. The CDR3 runs to 15 residues. The V end lost 2 bases, the J end lost 13 bases, and 21 bases lay between the germline ends. The CDR3: CASSEGGARWNEQYF. Written as DNA, the CDR3 is TGTGCCAGCAGTGAAGGGGGGGCGCGGTGGAATGAGCAGTACTTC. Based on the CDR3 plus reference TRBV25-1 and TRBJ2-4, the full variable domain is EADIYQTPRYLVIGTGKKITLECSQTMGHDKMYWYQQDPGMELHLIHYSYGVNSTEKGDLSSESTVSRIRTEHFPLTLESARPSHTSQYLCASSEGGARWNEQYFGAGTRLSVL.

The V gene is TRBV27, the J gene TRBJ1-2, with 7 nucleotides matching TRBD1. This CDR3 comprises 11 residues. J was trimmed by 8 bases and V by 6 bases; bases with no gene match: 3. CDR1 is MNHEY and CDR2 is SMNVEV in the germline V gene (reference sequence). CDR3 region: CASRQGRGYTF. In nucleotides, the CDR3 is TGTGCCAGCAGACAGGGGCGGGGCTACACCTTC.

This clonotype was picked up a small number of times. This clone may be a read error of a much larger clone one base away. V gene TRBV29-1 combines with J gene TRBJ2-7, with TRBD1 as a possible D gene (6 bases). V was shortened by 0 bases and J by 4 bases, with 10 bases between the two germline ends. The CDR3 is 13 amino acids. Germline V gene sequence: CDR1 SQVTM, CDR2 ANQGSEA. In DNA, the CDR3 is TGCAGCGTTGAAGATCTGGACAGATACGAGCAGTACTTC. Its translation: CSVEDLDRYEQYF.

A note on this clonotype: The final CDR3 position lacks the conserved phenylalanine or tryptophan, pointing to a likely read error. The limits of the CDR3 on the DNA are not certain, so only TCRdb's listed CDR3 is given. This chain links TRBV5-1 with TRBJ2-1; the DNA was not used to check the table's D call, TRBD1. CDR1 is SGHRS, CDR2 YFSETQ, per germline. The CDR3 is 10 amino acids in total, end residues counted. This CDR3 reads CASGDNPRFL.

About this clonotype: Since a much larger clone is just one base distant, this may be a read error. The chain uses TRBV20-1 and TRBJ1-2, with a tentative D call TRBD1 (5 bases). The length of the CDR3 is 13 residues. V was shortened by 6 bases and J by 3 bases, with 14 bases between the two germline ends. Germline CDR1 DFQATT, CDR2 SNEGSKA (reference sequence). In DNA form, the CDR3 reads TGCAGTGCAAGGGACGGATGGGACTATGGCTACACCTTC. It yields the protein CSARDGWDYGYTF.

This clonotype has only a few counts. This chain joins TRBV18 and TRBJ1-1, with D possibly matching TRBD1 (5 bases). Between the trimmed V and J ends, which lost 2 bases and 3 bases, there was a span of 16 bases. Germline V gene lookup returns CDR1 KGHSH and CDR2 LQKENI. This CDR3 contains 16 residues. CDR3 sequence (DNA): TGTGCCAGCTCACCATTGGCCCTCCGGGGGGACACTGAAGCTTTCTTT. It yields the protein CASSPLALRGDTEAFF.

The chain carries TRBV29-1 and TRBJ1-1; D is undetermined. The V gene lost 0 bases and the J gene lost 7 bases, with 9 bases spanning the gap. Germline V gene data show CDR1 as SQVTM and CDR2 as ANQGSEA. The CDR3 consists of 12 residues. CDR3 nucleotides: TGCAGCGTTGAAGAAAGGGTCGATGAAGCTTTCTTT. Encoded protein: CSVEERVDEAFF.

The chain is built from TRBV12-3 or TRBV12-4 and TRBJ1-6; D might be TRBD1 (5 bases). The CDR3 spans 12 residues. V gave up 8 bases and J gave up 12 bases, with 14 bases separating them. In DNA form, the CDR3 reads TGTGCCAGCTTGGGGACGGGGGAACCCCTCCACTTT. This encodes CASLGTGEPLHF.

For the CDR3, the DNA is TGCAGCGTTGAGAACCAACCGGGACAGGGTAACTCCTACGAGCAGTACTTC. The encoded protein is CSVENQPGQGNSYEQYF. V usage is TRBV29-1 and J usage is TRBJ2-4; 9 positions match TRBD1. The J call may be wrong; the DNA end is better matched by TRBJ2-7. CDR3 size: 17 residues. Germline values: CDR1 SQVTM, CDR2 ANQGSEA.

This clonotype was counted once. Being one base from a much bigger clone, this may be a read error. This chain links TRBV6-1 with TRBJ1-5; no definite D call. The CDR3 length is 12 residues. From germline, CDR1 is MNHNS and CDR2 SASEGT. V was cut by 7 bases and J by 3 bases, with 7 bases left in between. The CDR3 region is CASKRDNQPQHF. As DNA, the CDR3 is TGTGCCAGCAAACGGGACAATCAGCCCCAGCATTTT.

This clonotype has more than one count but fewer than ten. The V gene is TRBV28, the J gene TRBJ1-4; D gene unclear. Germline V gene lookup returns CDR1 MDHEN and CDR2 SYDVKM. Trimming pared 6 bases from V and 13 bases from J, leaving 15 bases between. This CDR3 has 12 amino acids. The CDR3 bases are TGTGCCAGCAGGGGTCCCGGGCGGCTACTGTTTTTT. Translating it yields CASRGPGRLLFF. Supplemented by reference TRBV28 and TRBJ1-4, the full variable domain reads DVKVTQSSRYLVKRTGEKVFLECVQDMDHENMFWYRQDPGLGLRLIYFSYDVKMKEKGDIPEGYSVSREKKERFSLILESASTNQTSMYLCASRGPGRLLFFGSGTQLSVL.

This clonotype was seen more than once but under ten times. The V gene is TRBV28, the J gene TRBJ2-1; tentatively, D is TRBD2 (6 bases). The CDR3 length is 15 residues. CDR1 is MDHEN and CDR2 is SYDVKM in the germline V gene. V was clipped by 6 bases and J by 6 bases, with 18 bases between them. The CDR3 protein is CASSPGGGETNEQFF. The DNA of the CDR3 is TGTGCCAGCAGCCCCGGTGGCGGGGAAACCAATGAGCAGTTCTTC.

This clonotype was recorded a few times. This sequence joins TRBV6-2 or TRBV6-3 and TRBJ2-7; D is perhaps TRBD1 (6 bases). This CDR3 spans 10 amino acids. Trimming left V 6 bases short and J 6 bases short, with 6 bases between. Germline loops: CDR1 MNHEY, CDR2 SVGEGT. The CDR3 loop is CASRGAEQYF. As DNA, the CDR3 is TGTGCCAGCAGGGGGGCCGAGCAGTACTTC.

The chain links TRBV29-1 to TRBJ1-2; TRBD1 is a possible D gene (5 bases). Trimming shortened V by 2 bases and J by 5 bases, and 15 bases separated the two germline ends. Germline CDR1 reads SQVTM; CDR2 reads ANQGSEA. This CDR3 is built from 14 residues. The CDR3 DNA reads TGCAGCGTTGAATTGGACGAGGGACCGTATGGCTACACCTTC. It codes for CSVELDEGPYGYTF.

The chain has TRBV3-1 and TRBJ1-1; 9 nucleotides agree with TRBD1. V lost 7 bases to trimming and J lost 10 bases; unmatched junction nucleotides: 16. This CDR3 contains 15 residues. Germline lookup yields CDR1 LGHDT and CDR2 YNNKEL (reference sequence). This chain's CDR3 is CASKEGTGSKSGAFF. The CDR3 DNA reads TGTGCCAGCAAGGAAGGGACAGGGTCGAAGTCTGGAGCTTTCTTT.